This T cell receptor (beta chain) emerged from a study of CD8 T cells in ankylosing spondylitis. Overall study findings and caveats: CD8+ disease-linked clones were present at relatively low frequencies in blood. One TCR beta motif, made up of several highly homologous variants, appeared characteristic of ankylosing spondylitis blood. The authors reported significant enrichment of disease-linked clones in matched ankylosing spondylitis synovial fluid.

TCRdb analysed the 5' RACE reads with MiXCR anew, one entry per CDR3 protein. Here the sample spans about 480,000 distinct CDR3 sequences, 17% being singletons. CDR1 is SGHTA and CDR2 is FQGNSA in the germline V gene. CDR3 length equals 16 residues. The V end was cut by 2 bases, the J end by 0 bases, with 14 bases between. This clonotype was counted between two and nine times. The antigen is unknown. V usage is TRBV7-2 and J usage is TRBJ2-7, with TRBD2 as a possible D gene (6 bases). Specimen: blood, either unsorted or a sorted T cell fraction (not recorded which). The TCR comes from a male donor with ankylosing spondylitis. The CDR3 sequence is CASSLSRGTGSYEQYF. Here the CDR3 DNA reads TGTGCCAGCAGCTTATCTCGCGGGACGGGCTCCTACGAGCAGTACTTC.